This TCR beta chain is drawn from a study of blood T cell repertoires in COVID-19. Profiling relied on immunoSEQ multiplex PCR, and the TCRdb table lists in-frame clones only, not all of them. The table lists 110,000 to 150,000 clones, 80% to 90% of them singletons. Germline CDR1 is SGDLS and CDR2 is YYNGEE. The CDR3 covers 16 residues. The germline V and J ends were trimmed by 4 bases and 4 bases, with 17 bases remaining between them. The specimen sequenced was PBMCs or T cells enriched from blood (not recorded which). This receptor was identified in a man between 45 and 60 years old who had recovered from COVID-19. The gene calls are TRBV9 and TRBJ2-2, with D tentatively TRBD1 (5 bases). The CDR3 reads CASSPQGVQATGELFF. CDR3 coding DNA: TGTGCCAGCAGCCCCCAAGGGGTACAGGCCACCGGGGAGCTGTTTTTT. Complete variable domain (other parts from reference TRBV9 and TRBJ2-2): DSGVTQTPKHLITATGQRVTLRCSPRSGDLSVYWYQQSLDQGLQFLIQYYNGEERAKGNILERFSAQQFPDLHSELNLSSLELGDSALYFCASSPQGVQATGELFFGEGSRLTVL.